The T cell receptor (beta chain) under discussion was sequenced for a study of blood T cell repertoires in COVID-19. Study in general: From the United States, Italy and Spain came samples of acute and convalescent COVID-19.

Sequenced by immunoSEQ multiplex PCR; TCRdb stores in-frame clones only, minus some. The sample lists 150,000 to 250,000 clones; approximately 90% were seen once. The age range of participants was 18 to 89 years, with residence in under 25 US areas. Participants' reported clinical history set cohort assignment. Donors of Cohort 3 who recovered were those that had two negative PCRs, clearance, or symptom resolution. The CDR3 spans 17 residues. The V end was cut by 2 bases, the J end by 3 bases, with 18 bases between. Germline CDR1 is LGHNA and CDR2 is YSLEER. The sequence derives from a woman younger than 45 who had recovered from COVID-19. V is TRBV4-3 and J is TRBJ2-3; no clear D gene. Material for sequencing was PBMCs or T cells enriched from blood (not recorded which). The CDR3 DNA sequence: TGCGCCAGCAGCCAAAGTCCCCTCGGGTCTACAACAGATACGCAGTATTTT. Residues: CASSQSPLGSTTDTQYF.